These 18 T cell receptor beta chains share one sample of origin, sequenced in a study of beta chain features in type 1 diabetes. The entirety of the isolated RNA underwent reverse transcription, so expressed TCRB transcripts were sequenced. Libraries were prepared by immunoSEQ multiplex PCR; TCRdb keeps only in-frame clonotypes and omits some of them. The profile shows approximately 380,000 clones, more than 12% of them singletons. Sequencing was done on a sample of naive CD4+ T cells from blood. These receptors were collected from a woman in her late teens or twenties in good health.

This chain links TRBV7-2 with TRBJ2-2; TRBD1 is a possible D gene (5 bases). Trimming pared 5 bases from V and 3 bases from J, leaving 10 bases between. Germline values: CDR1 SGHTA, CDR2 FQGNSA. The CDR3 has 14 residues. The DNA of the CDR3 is TGTGCCAGCAGCGCCCCAGGGTACACCGGGGAGCTGTTTTTT. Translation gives CASSAPGYTGELFF.

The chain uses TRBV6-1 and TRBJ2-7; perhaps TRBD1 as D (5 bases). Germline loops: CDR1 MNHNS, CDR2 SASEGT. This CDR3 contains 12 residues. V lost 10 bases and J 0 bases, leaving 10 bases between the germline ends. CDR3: CAIFDSSYEQYF. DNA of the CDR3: TGTGCCATCTTCGACAGCTCCTACGAGCAGTACTTC.

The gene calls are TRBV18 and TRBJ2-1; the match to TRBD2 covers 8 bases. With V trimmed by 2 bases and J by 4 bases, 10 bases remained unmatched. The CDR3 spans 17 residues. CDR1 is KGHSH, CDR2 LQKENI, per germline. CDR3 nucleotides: TGTGCCAGCTCACCAAGCCATTTAGCGGGACAATACAATGAGCAGTTCTTC. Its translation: CASSPSHLAGQYNEQFF.

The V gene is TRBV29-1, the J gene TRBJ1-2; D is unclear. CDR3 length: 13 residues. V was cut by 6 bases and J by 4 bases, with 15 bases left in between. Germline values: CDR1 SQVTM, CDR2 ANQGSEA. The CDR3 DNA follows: TGCAGCGTCGCCTCCCAGGAAGGCTATGGCTACACCTTC. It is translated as CSVASQEGYGYTF.

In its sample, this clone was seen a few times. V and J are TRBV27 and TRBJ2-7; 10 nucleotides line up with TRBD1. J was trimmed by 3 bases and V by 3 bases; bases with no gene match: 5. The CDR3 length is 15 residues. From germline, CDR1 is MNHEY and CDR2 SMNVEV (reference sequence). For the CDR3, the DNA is TGTGCCAGCAGTTTTGGGACAGGGGAGCGCTACGAGCAGTACTTC. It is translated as CASSFGTGERYEQYF.

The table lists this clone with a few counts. In nucleotides, the CDR3 is TGCGCCAGCAGCTCGACGATTGGACAGGGTGGTGAAAAACTGTTTTTT. Its translation: CASSSTIGQGGEKLFF. The genes are TRBV5-1 and TRBJ1-4; 8 bases line up with TRBD1. CDR1 is SGHRS, CDR2 YFSETQ, per germline. Germline trimming cut 3 bases from V and 7 bases from J; bases unmatched to any gene: 11. This CDR3 region has 16 residues.

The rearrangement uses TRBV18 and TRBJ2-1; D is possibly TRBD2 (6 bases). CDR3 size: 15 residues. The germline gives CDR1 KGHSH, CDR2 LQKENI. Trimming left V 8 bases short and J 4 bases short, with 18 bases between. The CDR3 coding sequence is TGTGCCAGCGCCTTGGCGGGGTCCCCATACAATGAGCAGTTCTTC. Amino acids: CASALAGSPYNEQFF.

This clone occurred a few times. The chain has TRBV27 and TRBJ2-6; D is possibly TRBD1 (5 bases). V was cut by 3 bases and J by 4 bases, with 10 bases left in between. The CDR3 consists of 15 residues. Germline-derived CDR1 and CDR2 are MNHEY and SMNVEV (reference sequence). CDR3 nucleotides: TGTGCCAGCAGTTTGGTAGGGGCCGGGGCCAACGTCCTGACTTTC. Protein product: CASSLVGAGANVLTF.

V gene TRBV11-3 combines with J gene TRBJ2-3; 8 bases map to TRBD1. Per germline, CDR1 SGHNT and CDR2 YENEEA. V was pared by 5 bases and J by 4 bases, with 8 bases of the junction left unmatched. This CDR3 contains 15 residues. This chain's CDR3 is CASSQGAGRPDTQYF. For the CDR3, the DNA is TGTGCCAGCAGCCAGGGGGCAGGGAGGCCAGATACGCAGTATTTT.

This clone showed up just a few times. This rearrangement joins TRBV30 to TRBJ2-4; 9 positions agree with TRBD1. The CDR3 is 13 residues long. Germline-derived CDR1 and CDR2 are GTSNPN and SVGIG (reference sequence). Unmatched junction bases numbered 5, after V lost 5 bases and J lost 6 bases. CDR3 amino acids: CAWSGTGPNIQYF. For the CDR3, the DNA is TGTGCCTGGTCCGGGACAGGGCCAAACATTCAGTACTTC. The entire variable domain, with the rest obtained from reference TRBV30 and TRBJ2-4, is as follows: SQTIHQWPATLVQPVGSPLSLECTVEGTSNPNLYWYRQAAGRGLQLLFYSVGIGQISSEVPQNLSASRPQDRQFILSSKKLLLSDSGFYLCAWSGTGPNIQYFGAGTRLSVL.

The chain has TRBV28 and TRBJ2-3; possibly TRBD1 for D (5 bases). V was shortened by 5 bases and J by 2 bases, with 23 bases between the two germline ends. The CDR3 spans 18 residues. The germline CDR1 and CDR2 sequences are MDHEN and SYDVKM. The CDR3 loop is CASSPYTGLGATTDTQYF. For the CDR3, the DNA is TGTGCCAGCAGTCCCTATACAGGTCTAGGCGCAACCACAGATACGCAGTATTTT. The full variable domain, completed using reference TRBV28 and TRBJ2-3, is DVKVTQSSRYLVKRTGEKVFLECVQDMDHENMFWYRQDPGLGLRLIYFSYDVKMKEKGDIPEGYSVSREKKERFSLILESASTNQTSMYLCASSPYTGLGATTDTQYFGPGTRLTVL.

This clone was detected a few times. The CDR3 is CATGLAGHEQFF. The CDR3 nucleotides read TGTGCCACCGGACTAGCGGGACACGAGCAGTTCTTC. This chain connects TRBV15 to TRBJ2-1, with 12 positions matching TRBD2. Germline V gene data show CDR1 as LNHNV and CDR2 as YYDKDF (reference sequence). V lost 8 bases and J lost 10; bases outside the gene matches: 3. CDR3 length: 12 amino acids.

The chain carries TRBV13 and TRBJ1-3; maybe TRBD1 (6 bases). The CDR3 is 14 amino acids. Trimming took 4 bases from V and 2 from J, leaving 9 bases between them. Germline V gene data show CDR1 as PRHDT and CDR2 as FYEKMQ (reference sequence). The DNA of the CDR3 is TGTGCCAGCAGCTACGGGACAACTGGAAACACCATATATTTT. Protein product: CASSYGTTGNTIYF.

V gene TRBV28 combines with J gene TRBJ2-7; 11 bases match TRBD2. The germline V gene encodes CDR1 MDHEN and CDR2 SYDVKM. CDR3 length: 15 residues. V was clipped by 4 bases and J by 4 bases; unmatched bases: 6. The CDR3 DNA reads TGTGCCAGCAGTTCCGGTAGCGGGAGGGCTTACGAGCAGTACTTC. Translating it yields CASSSGSGRAYEQYF.

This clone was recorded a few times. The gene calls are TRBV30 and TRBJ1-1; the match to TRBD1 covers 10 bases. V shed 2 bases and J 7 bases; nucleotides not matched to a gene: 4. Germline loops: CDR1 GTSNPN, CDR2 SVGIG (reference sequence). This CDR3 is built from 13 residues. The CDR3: CAWSSDRGHEAFF. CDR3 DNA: TGTGCCTGGAGTTCTGACAGGGGGCATGAAGCTTTCTTT. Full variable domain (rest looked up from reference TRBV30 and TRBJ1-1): SQTIHQWPATLVQPVGSPLSLECTVEGTSNPNLYWYRQAAGRGLQLLFYSVGIGQISSEVPQNLSASRPQDRQFILSSKKLLLSDSGFYLCAWSSDRGHEAFFGQGTRLTVV.

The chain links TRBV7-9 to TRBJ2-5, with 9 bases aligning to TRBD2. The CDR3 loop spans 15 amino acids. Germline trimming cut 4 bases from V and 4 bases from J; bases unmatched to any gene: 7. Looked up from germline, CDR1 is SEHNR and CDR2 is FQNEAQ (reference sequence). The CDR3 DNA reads TGTGCCAGCAGCTCCGTAGCGGGAGCCCCAGAGACCCAGTACTTC. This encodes CASSSVAGAPETQYF. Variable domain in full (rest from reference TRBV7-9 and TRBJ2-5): DTGVSQNPRHKITKRGQNVTFRCDPISEHNRLYWYRQTLGQGPEFLTYFQNEAQLEKSRLLSDRFSAERPKGSFSTLEIQRTEQGDSAMYLCASSSVAGAPETQYFGPGTRLLVL.

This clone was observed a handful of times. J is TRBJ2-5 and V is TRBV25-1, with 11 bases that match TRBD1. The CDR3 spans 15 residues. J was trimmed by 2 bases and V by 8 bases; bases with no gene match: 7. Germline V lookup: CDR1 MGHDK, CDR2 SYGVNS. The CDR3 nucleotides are TGTGCCAGCGATCGGGACAGGGGGTCTCAAGAGACCCAGTACTTC. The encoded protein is CASDRDRGSQETQYF.

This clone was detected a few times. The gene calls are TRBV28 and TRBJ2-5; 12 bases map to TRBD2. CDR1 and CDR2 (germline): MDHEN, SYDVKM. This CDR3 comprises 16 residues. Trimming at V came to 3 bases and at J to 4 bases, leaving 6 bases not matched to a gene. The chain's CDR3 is CASSLVMGLAGETQYF. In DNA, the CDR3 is TGTGCCAGCAGTTTGGTAATGGGACTAGCGGGAGAGACCCAGTACTTC.